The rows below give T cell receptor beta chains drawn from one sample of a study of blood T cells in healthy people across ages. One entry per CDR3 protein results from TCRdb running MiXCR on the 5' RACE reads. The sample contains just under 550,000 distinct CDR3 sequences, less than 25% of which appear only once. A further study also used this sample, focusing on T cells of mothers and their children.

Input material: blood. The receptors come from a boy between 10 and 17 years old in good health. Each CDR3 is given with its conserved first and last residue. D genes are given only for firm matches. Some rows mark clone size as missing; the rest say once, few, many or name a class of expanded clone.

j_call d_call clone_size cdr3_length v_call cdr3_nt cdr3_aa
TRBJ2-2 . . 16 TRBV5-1 TGCGCCAGCAGCCGCCTTAGCGAAAGCAACACCGGGGAGCTGTTTTTT CASSRLSESNTGELFF
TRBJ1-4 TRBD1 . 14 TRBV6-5 TGTGCCAGCAGTTACGGGACAGTGAATGAAAAACTGTTTTTT CASSYGTVNEKLFF
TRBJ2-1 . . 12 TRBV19 TGTGCCAGTAGTTCCGGGGGCTTTGAGCAGTTCTTC CASSSGGFEQFF
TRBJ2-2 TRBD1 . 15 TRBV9 TGTGCCAGCAGCCCGCCTGACAGGGGGCGACGGGAGCTGTTTTTT CASSPPDRGRRELFF
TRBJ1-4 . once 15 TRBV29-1 TGCAGCGTTGAAGATCCAAAGGGGCGGGGAGAAAAACTGTTTTTT CSVEDPKGRGEKLFF
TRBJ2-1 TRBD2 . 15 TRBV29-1 TGCAGCGTTGTGATGCGGGAGGTGGGTTACAATGAGCAGTTCTTC CSVVMREVGYNEQFF
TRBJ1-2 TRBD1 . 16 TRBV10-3 TGTGCCATCAGTCAAAGACAGGGGATTACTAACTATGGCTACACCTTC CAISQRQGITNYGYTF
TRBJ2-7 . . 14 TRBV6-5 TGTGCCAGCAGCTACGCCGGGACAAGCTACGAGCAGTACTTC CASSYAGTSYEQYF
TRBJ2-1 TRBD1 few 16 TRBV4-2 TGTGCCAGCAGCCAGGGGGGAGACAGGGGAGTTGATGAGCAGTTCTTC CASSQGGDRGVDEQFF
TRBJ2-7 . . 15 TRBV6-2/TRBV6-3 TGTGCCAGATGGGGAGAAGCGGTTCCAGGCCGCGAGCAGTACTTC CARWGEAVPGREQYF
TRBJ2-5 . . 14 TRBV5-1 TGCGCCAGCTCCGGGGGAACTAGCAAAGAGACCCAGTACTTC CASSGGTSKETQYF
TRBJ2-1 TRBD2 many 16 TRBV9 TGTGCCAGCAGCGTGACTAGCGGAAGCTCCTACAATGAGCAGTTCTTC CASSVTSGSSYNEQFF
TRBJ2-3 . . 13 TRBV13 TGTGCCAGCAGCTTAGGCGGGACCAATACGCAGTATTTT CASSLGGTNTQYF
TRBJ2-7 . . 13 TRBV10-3 TGTGCCATCAGTGCCGGGACCCAATACGAGCAGTACTTC CAISAGTQYEQYF
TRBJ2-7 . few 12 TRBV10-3 TGTGCCGTCACCCCCGACAGGTACGAGCAGTACTTC CAVTPDRYEQYF
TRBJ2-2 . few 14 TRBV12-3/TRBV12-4 TGTGCCAGCAGGCCAACACCGAACACCGGGGAGCTGTTTTTT CASRPTPNTGELFF
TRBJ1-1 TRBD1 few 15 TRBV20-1 TGCAGTGCTAGGGGGGGTCAGGGGGAGTTGCCTGAAGCTTTCTTT CSARGGQGELPEAFF
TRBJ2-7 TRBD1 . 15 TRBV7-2 TGTGCCAGCAACCTCGGGACAGCCGTCTCCTACGAGCAGTACTTC CASNLGTAVSYEQYF
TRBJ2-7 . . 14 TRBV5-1 TGCGCCAGCAGCTTGGTGGCAGGGAACTACGAGCAGTACTTC CASSLVAGNYEQYF
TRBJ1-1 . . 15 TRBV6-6 TGTGCCAGCAGTTACGGTCTCAGCTTGAACACTGAAGCTTTCTTT CASSYGLSLNTEAFF
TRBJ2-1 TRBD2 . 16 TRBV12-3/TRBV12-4 TGTGCCAGCAGTTTAGGGAGTCTAGCGGTCTACAATGAGCAGTTCTTC CASSLGSLAVYNEQFF
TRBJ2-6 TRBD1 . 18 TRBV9 TGTGCCAGCAGCCTTTGGCCCCAGACAGGGACTGGGGCCAACGTCCTGACTTTC CASSLWPQTGTGANVLTF
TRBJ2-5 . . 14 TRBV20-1 TGCAGTGCTAGAGATAAGGCAGGGACGGAGACCCAGTACTTC CSARDKAGTETQYF
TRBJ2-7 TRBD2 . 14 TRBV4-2 TGTGCCAGCAGCCAAGCCCTAGCGGGCTACGAGCAGTACTTC CASSQALAGYEQYF
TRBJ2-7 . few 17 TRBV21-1 TGTGCCAGCAGCAAAAGGGAAGAGAGCGGGAGAAGCTACGAGCAGTACTTC CASSKREESGRSYEQYF
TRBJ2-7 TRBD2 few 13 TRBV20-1 TGCAGTGCTAGACAAGGACTAGCGGGAGGAAAGTACTTC CSARQGLAGGKYF
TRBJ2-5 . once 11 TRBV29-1 TGCAGCCATGGGGAAGGGGAGACCCAGTACTTC CSHGEGETQYF
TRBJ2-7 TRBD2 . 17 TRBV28 TGTGCCAGCAGACCCCGGGGGACTAGCGGGACGTCCTACGAGCAGTACTTC CASRPRGTSGTSYEQYF
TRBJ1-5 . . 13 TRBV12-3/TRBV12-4 TGTGCCAGCAGTTTCGTAGGCAATCAGCCCCAGCATTTT CASSFVGNQPQHF
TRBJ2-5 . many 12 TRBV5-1 TGCGCCAGCAGCTTCGGTCAAGAGACCCAGTACTTC CASSFGQETQYF
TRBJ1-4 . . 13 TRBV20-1 TGCAGTGCCGGGCGAGCAACTAATGAAAAACTGTTTTTT CSAGRATNEKLFF
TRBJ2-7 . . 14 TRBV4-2 TGTGCCAGCAGCCCCCCGACAGGAACCTACGAGCAGTACTTC CASSPPTGTYEQYF
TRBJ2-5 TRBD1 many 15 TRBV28 TGTGCCAGCAGTTTCTCGACAGGGTACCAAGAGACCCAGTACTTC CASSFSTGYQETQYF
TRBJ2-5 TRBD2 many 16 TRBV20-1 TGCAGTGCTAGAGCAGGGACTAGCGGGAGTCGAGAGACCCAGTACTTC CSARAGTSGSRETQYF
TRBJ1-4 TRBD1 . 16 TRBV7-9 TGTGCCAGCAGCTCCGGACAGGGTAGTGGACGTGAAAAACTGTTTTTT CASSSGQGSGREKLFF
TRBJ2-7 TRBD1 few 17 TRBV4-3 TGCGCCAGCAGCCAAGCTGAGGTGGGGACAGGGGGCTACGAGCAGTACTTC CASSQAEVGTGGYEQYF
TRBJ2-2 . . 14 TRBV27 TGTGCCAGCGGTCCGGGACTTAACACCGGGGAGCTGTTTTTT CASGPGLNTGELFF
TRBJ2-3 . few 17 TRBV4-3 TGCGCCAGCAGCCTAGAAGCTATGGGCCACGGCACAGATACGCAGTATTTT CASSLEAMGHGTDTQYF
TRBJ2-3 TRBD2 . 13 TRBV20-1 TGCGGCCTAGCGGAGTCCCCCGCAGATACGCAGTATTTT CGLAESPADTQYF
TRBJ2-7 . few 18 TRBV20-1 TGCAGTGCTAGAGGACTAGTGGGGGTACGATTGGGATCCTACGAGCAGTACTTC CSARGLVGVRLGSYEQYF
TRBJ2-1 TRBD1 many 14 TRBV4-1 TGCGCCAGCAGCCAAGGACAGGGGGACGATGAGCAGTTCTTC CASSQGQGDDEQFF
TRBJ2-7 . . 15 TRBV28 TGTGCCAGCAGTTCACCCACGGGGCGATGGTACGAGCAGTACTTC CASSSPTGRWYEQYF
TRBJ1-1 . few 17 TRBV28 TGTGCCAGCAGTTTTATTATTCGGGGGGGCGAATTAACTGAAGCTTTCTTT CASSFIIRGGELTEAFF
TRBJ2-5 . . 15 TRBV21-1 TGTGCCAGCAACGCCGGCGATGGGGGAGTTGAGGTTCTGTTCTTC CASNAGDGGVEVLFF
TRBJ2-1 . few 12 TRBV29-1 TGCAGCGCCCCCCAAGCATACAATGAGCAGTTCTTC CSAPQAYNEQFF
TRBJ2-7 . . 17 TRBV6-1 TGTGCCAGCAGCCTAGCGTCTAGCGCTCCCTATCCCTACGAGCAGTACTTC CASSLASSAPYPYEQYF
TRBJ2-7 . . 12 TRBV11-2 TGTGCCAGCGGCTTAGATGGACACGAGCAGTACTTC CASGLDGHEQYF
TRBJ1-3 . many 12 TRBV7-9 TGTGCCAGCAGTTTGCCGGGAAACACCATATATTTT CASSLPGNTIYF
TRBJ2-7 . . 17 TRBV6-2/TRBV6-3 TGTGCCAGCAGTTACGGTCGGGCAGGGGCTAACTCCTACGAGCAGTACTTC CASSYGRAGANSYEQYF
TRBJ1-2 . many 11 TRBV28 TGTGCCAGCAGTCTAGGTAACGGCTACACCTTC CASSLGNGYTF
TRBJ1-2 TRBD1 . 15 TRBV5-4 TGTGCCAGCAGGGCGAGACAGGGGGGGAACTATGGCTACACCTTC CASRARQGGNYGYTF
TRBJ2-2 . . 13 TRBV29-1 TGCAGCGTTGACGGGCTCGAAACCGGGGAGCTGTTTTTT CSVDGLETGELFF
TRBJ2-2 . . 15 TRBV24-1 TGTGCCACCAGTGACTCTAGGGTATCTCCCGGGGAGCTGTTTTTT CATSDSRVSPGELFF
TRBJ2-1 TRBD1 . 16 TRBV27 TGTGCCAGCAGTTCCCGCCGGGACAGGGTTCTCGATGAGCAGTTCTTC CASSSRRDRVLDEQFF
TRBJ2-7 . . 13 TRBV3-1 TGTGCCAGCAGCCCTGGAGGCCTTTACGAGCAGTACTTC CASSPGGLYEQYF
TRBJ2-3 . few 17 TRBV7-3 TGTGCCGGCAGCTTAACTGTATTGAGCTCCCCCACAGATACGCAGTATTTT CAGSLTVLSSPTDTQYF
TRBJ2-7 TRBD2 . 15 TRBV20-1 TGCAGTGCTAGAGATCGTAGCGGGGGCTCCTACGAGCAGTACTTC CSARDRSGGSYEQYF
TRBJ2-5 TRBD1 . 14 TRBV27 TGTGCCAGCAGTTTAACAGGGGTCCAAGAGACCCAGTACTTC CASSLTGVQETQYF